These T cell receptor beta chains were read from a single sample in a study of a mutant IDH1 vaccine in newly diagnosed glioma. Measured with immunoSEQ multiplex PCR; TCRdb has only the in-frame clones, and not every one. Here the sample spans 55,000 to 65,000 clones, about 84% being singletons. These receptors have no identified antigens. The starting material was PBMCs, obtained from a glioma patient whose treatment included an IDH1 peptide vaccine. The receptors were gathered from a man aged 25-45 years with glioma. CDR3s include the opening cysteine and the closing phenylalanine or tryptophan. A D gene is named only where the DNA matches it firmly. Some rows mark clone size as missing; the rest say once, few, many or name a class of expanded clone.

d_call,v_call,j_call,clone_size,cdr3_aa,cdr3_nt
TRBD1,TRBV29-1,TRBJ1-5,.,CSVALSVDRGRLYSNQPQHF,TGCAGCGTTGCCCTGTCCGTGGACAGGGGACGCCTTTATAGCAATCAGCCCCAGCATTTT
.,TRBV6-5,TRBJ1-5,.,CASSYFGGWSQPQHF,TGTGCCAGCAGTTACTTTGGGGGTTGGTCTCAGCCCCAGCATTTT
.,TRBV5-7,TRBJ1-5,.,CASSWDGRNQPQHF,TGTGCCAGCAGCTGGGACGGAAGGAATCAGCCCCAGCATTTT
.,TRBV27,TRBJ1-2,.,CASSSGGLKNGYTF,TGTGCCAGCAGTTCAGGAGGGTTAAAGAATGGCTACACCTTC
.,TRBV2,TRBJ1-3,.,CASSEAGSSGNTIYF,TGTGCCAGCAGTGAAGCAGGTTCCTCTGGAAACACCATATATTTT
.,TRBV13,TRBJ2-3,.,CASSLSLGGGTDTQYF,TGTGCCAGCAGCCTAAGCCTAGGAGGGGGCACAGATACGCAGTATTTT
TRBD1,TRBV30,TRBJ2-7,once,CAWSVSDRGHYEQYF,TGTGCCTGGAGTGTCTCGGACAGGGGGCACTACGAGCAGTACTTC
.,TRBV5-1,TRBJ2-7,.,CASSLKHEQYF,TGCGCCAGCAGCTTGAAGCACGAGCAGTACTTC
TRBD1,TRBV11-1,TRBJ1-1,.,CASSSGQTKQGTEAFF,TGTGCCAGCAGCTCGGGACAGACCAAACAGGGCACTGAAGCTTTCTTT
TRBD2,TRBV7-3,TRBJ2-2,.,CASSSRLASNTGELFF,TGTGCCAGCAGTTCACGACTAGCGTCGAACACCGGGGAGCTGTTTTTT
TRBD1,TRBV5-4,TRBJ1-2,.,CASSPQGEGYGYTF,TGTGCCAGCAGTCCCCAGGGGGAAGGCTATGGCTACACCTTC
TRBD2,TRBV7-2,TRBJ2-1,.,CASSFRPGTSGGEQFF,TGTGCCAGCAGCTTTAGACCCGGTACTAGCGGGGGTGAGCAGTTCTTC
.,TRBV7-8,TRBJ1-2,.,CASSLDSNYGYTF,TGTGCCAGCAGCCTGGACAGTAACTATGGCTACACCTTC
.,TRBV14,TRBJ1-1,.,CASSQSRNTEAFF,TGTGCCAGCAGCCAAAGCCGGAACACTGAAGCTTTCTTT
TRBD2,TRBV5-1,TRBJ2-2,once,CASSLGLAGVGELFF,TGCGCCAGCAGCTTGGGACTAGCGGGAGTCGGGGAGCTGTTTTTT
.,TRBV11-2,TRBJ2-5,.,CASSLGPLRGEETQYF,TGTGCCAGCAGCTTAGGTCCTCTGAGAGGGGAAGAGACCCAGTACTTC
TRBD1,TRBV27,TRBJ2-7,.,CASFSRLGTESYEQYF,TGTGCCAGTTTTTCCCGTTTAGGGACAGAGTCCTACGAGCAGTACTTC
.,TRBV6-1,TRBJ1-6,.,CASSVRTNNSPLHF,TGTGCCAGCAGTGTTAGGACAAATAATTCACCCCTCCACTTT
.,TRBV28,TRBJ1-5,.,CASTPSGVDPQHF,TGTGCCAGCACCCCCTCGGGGGTGGATCCCCAGCATTTT
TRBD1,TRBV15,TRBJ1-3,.,CATSSDSTGTGGNTIYF,TGTGCCACCAGCAGTGATTCGACCGGGACAGGGGGAAACACCATATATTTT
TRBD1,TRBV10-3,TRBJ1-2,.,CAISDLPGGDGYTF,TGTGCCATCAGTGACCTCCCAGGGGGTGATGGCTACACCTTC
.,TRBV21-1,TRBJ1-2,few,CASSKAGGAGGANYGYTF,TGTGCCAGCAGCAAAGCTGGAGGGGCAGGGGGCGCGAACTATGGCTACACCTTC
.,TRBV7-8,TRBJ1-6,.,CASSLALITWDRATYYNSPLHF,TGTGCCAGCAGCTTAGCTTTGATAACTTGGGACCGCGCCACCTACTATAATTCACCCCTCCACTTT